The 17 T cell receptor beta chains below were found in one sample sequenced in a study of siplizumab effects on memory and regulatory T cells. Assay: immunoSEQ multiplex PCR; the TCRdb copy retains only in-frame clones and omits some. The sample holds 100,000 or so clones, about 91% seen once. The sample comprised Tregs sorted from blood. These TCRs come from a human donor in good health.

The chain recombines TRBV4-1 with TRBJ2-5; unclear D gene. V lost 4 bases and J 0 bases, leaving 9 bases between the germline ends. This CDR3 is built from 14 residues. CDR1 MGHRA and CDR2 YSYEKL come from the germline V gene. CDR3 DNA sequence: TGCGCCAGCAGCCTAAGAACAGACCAAGAGACCCAGTACTTC. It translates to CASSLRTDQETQYF.

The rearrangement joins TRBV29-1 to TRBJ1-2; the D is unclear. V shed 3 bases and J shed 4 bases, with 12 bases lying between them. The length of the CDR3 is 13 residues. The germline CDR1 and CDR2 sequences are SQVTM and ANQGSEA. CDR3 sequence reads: CSVEVGSPYGYTF. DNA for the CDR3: TGCAGCGTTGAGGTCGGCAGCCCCTATGGCTACACCTTC.

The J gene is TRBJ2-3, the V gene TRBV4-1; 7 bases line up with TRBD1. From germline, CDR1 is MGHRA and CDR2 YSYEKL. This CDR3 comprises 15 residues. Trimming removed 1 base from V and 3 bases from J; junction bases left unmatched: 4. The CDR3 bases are TGCGCCAGCAGCCAAGGTGGCAGGGGGACAGATACGCAGTATTTT. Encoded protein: CASSQGGRGTDTQYF.

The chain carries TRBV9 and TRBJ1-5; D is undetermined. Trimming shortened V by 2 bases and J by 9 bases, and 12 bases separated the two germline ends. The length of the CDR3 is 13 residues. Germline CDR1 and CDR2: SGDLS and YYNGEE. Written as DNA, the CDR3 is TGTGCCAGCAGCGTCGGCGAGAATGCGCCCCAGCATTTT. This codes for CASSVGENAPQHF.

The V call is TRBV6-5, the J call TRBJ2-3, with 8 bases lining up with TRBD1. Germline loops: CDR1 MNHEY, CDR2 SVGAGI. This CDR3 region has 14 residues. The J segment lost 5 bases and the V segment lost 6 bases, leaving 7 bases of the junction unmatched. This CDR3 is CASSLQGVLDTQYF. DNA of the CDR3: TGTGCCAGCAGCCTACAGGGGGTCCTAGATACGCAGTATTTT.

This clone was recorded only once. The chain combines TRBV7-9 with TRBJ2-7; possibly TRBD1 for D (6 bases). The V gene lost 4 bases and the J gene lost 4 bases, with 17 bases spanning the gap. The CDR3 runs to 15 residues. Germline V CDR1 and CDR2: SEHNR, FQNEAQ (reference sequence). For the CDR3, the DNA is TGTGCCAGCAGCTCGCCGGCAGGGGTACAATACGAGCAGTACTTC. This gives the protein CASSSPAGVQYEQYF.

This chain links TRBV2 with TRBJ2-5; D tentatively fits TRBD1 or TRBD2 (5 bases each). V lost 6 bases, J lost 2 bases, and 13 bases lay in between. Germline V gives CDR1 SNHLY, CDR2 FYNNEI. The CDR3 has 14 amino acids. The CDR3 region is CASREGIWQETQYF. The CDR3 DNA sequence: TGTGCCAGCAGAGAGGGGATATGGCAAGAGACCCAGTACTTC.

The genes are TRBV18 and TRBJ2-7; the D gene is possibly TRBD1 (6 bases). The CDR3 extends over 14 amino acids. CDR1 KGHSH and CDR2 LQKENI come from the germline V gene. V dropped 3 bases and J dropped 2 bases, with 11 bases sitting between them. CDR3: CASSPQGIPYEQYF. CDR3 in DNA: TGTGCCAGCTCACCGCAGGGGATCCCCTACGAGCAGTACTTC.

This CDR3 reads CASSAERGQRSETQYF. The CDR3, as DNA: TGTGCCAGCAGCGCGGAGAGGGGGCAAAGGTCAGAGACCCAGTACTTC. The chain links TRBV5-4 to TRBJ2-5, with TRBD1 identical over 7 bases. Germline-derived CDR1 and CDR2 are SGHNT and YYREEE (reference sequence). The CDR3 sequence is 16 residues long. V was pared by 4 bases and J by 4 bases, with 13 bases of the junction left unmatched. The full variable domain, with the rest looked up from reference TRBV5-4 and TRBJ2-5, is ETGVTQSPTHLIKTRGQQVTLRCSSQSGHNTVSWYQQALGQGPQFIFQYYREEENGRGNFPPRFSGLQFPNYSSELNVNALELDDSALYLCASSAERGQRSETQYFGPGTRLLVL.

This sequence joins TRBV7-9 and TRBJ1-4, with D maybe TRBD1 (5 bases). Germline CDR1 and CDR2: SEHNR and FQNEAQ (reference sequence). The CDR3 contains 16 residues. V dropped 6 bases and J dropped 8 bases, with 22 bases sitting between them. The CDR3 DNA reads TGTGCCAGCAGAATAGGGACCGCCGTCTTAGGGGAAAAACTGTTTTTT. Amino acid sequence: CASRIGTAVLGEKLFF.

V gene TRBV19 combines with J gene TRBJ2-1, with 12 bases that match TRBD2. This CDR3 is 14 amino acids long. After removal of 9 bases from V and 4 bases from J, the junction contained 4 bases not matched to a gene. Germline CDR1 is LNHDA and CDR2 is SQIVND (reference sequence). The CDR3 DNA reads TGTGCCAGACCCGGGACTAGCGGGTACAATGAGCAGTTCTTC. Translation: CARPGTSGYNEQFF.

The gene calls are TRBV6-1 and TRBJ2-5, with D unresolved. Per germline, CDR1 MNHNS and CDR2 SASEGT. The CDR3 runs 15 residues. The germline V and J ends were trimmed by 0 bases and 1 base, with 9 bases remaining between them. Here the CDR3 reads CASSEALWSQETQYF. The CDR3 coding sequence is TGTGCCAGCAGTGAAGCGTTGTGGTCCCAAGAGACCCAGTACTTC.

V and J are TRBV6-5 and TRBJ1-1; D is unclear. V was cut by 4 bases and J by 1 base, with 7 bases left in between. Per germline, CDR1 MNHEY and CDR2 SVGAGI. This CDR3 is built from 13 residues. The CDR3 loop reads CASSLAGNTEAFF. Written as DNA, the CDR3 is TGTGCCAGCAGTTTGGCAGGGAACACTGAAGCTTTCTTT.

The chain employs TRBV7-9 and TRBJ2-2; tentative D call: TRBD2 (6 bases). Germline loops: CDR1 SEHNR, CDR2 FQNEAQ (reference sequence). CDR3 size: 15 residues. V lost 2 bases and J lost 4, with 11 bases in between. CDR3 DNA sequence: TGTGCCAGCAGCTTATGGGGGGTAGCCACCGGGGAGCTGTTTTTT. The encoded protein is CASSLWGVATGELFF. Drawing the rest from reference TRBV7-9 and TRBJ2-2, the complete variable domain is DTGVSQNPRHKITKRGQNVTFRCDPISEHNRLYWYRQTLGQGPEFLTYFQNEAQLEKSRLLSDRFSAERPKGSFSTLEIQRTEQGDSAMYLCASSLWGVATGELFFGEGSRLTVL.

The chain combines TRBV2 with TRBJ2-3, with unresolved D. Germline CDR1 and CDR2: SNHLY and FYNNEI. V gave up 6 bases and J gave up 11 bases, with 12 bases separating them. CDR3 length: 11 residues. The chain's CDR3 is CASSPWAGQYF. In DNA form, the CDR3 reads TGTGCCAGCAGCCCCTGGGCAGGGCAGTATTTT.

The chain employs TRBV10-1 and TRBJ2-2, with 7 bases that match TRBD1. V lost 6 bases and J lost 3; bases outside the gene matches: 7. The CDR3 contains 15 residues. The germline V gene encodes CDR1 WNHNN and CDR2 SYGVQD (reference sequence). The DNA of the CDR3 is TGCGCCAGCAGATCCGGGACAGAAGACACCGGGGAGCTGTTTTTT. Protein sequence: CASRSGTEDTGELFF.

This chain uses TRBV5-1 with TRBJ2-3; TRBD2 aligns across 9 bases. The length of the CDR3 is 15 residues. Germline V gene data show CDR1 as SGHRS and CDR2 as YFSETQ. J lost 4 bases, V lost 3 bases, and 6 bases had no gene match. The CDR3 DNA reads TGCGCCAGCAGCTGGGGCGGGAGGGCCGCAGATACGCAGTATTTT. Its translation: CASSWGGRAADTQYF.